This record covers a single T cell receptor beta chain. Antigen: not known. Data came from immunoSEQ multiplex PCR; TCRdb stores just in-frame clones and leaves some out. The sample gives 120,000 or so clones, about 89% of which show up once; around 10% is in the top ten. This sample was included in a study of T cell responses to AZD1222 COVID-19 vaccine. Study outcomes and limitations: Just a handful of people given AZD1222 tested seropositive at baseline. Regions left unmutated in variants are reportedly the target of nearly half of spike-specific TCRs. Spike-specific TCR breadth and depth both grew after two AZD1222 doses.

The sample here was peripheral blood, taken on day 0 of MenACWY control vaccination. This receptor was obtained from an adult in good health.

The CDR3 reads CASSLAIRGLRNEQFF. CDR3 DNA sequence: TGTGCCAGCAGCTTAGCAATCAGGGGACTACGGAATGAGCAGTTCTTC. V is TRBV7-6 and J is TRBJ2-1; tentatively, D is TRBD2 (7 bases). Germline V gene data show CDR1 as SGHVS and CDR2 as FNYEAQ. The length of the CDR3 is 16 residues. The germline V and J ends were trimmed by 0 bases and 7 bases, with 16 bases remaining between them.